The 26 T cell receptor beta chains reported below all come from one sample, sequenced in a study of T cell changes during pregnancy in multiple sclerosis. Sequencing used immunoSEQ multiplex PCR; TCRdb keeps in-frame clones, though not all of them. The profile covers fewer than 80,000 clones, with over 80% appearing a single time and less than 2% taken by the ten largest. The sample consisted of peripheral blood, taken in the third trimester of pregnancy. The receptors shown here come from a female donor in good health, enrolled as a control in a pregnancy study.

This chain connects TRBV5-1 to TRBJ1-1, with D possibly TRBD1 on 5 matching bases. From germline, CDR1 is SGHRS and CDR2 YFSETQ. The CDR3 length is 15 residues. Trimming left V 4 bases short and J 5 bases short, with 18 bases between. The CDR3 region has the DNA TGCGCCAGCAGCGGGAACCCGGCAGGGCTTACTGAAGCTTTCTTT. Its protein product is CASSGNPAGLTEAFF.

The chain is built from TRBV5-8 and TRBJ2-4; D perhaps matches TRBD2 (5 bases). The germline gives CDR1 SGHTS, CDR2 YDEGEE. The V and J ends lost 1 base and 0 bases respectively, with 11 bases between them. The CDR3 is 16 residues long. CDR3 in DNA: TGTGCCAGCAGCTTGTTGGAGGCCGCAGCCAAAAACATTCAGTACTTC. Protein: CASSLLEAAAKNIQYF.

This sequence joins TRBV6-1 and TRBJ1-2; 9 positions match TRBD1. The CDR3 sequence is 15 residues long. The V segment lost 6 bases and the J segment 2 bases; nucleotides outside the gene matches: 7. In germline, CDR1 is MNHNS, CDR2 SASEGT. CDR3 loop: CASSGPGQGNYGYTF. The CDR3 coding sequence is TGTGCCAGCAGCGGCCCGGGACAGGGAAACTATGGCTACACCTTC.

The chain is built from TRBV19 and TRBJ2-7, with TRBD2 matching 7 bases. There are 15 residues in the CDR3. CDR1 LNHDA and CDR2 SQIVND come from the germline V gene (reference sequence). V shed 3 bases and J 4 bases; nucleotides not matched to a gene: 9. The CDR3 coding sequence is TGTGCCAGTAGTATCGAAGCGGGAAAGACATACGAGCAGTACTTC. Its protein is CASSIEAGKTYEQYF.

The V call is TRBV30, the J call TRBJ2-4; D is unclear. With 1 base removed from V and 0 bases from J, the gap between germline ends came to 16 bases. The CDR3 contains 17 residues. Per the germline V gene, CDR1 is GTSNPN and CDR2 is SVGIG (reference sequence). Here the CDR3 reads CAWSEQLTSLAKNIQYF. The CDR3 DNA reads as TGTGCCTGGAGTGAGCAACTCACCTCCTTAGCCAAAAACATTCAGTACTTC.

With regard to this clone: Its ends do not fully match the called genes, so a read error is possible. The rearrangement links TRBV5-1 to TRBJ1-5, with 7 bases matching TRBD1. The CDR3 has 15 amino acids. Germline V gives CDR1 SGHRS, CDR2 YFSETQ. In DNA, the CDR3 is TGCGTCAGCAGCTCGACCGGACAGGCGGGGCAGCCCCAGCATTTT. It encodes CVSSSTGQAGQPQHF.

The chain uses TRBV13 and TRBJ1-2, with 9 bases identical to TRBD1. The CDR3 is 16 amino acids. V shed 5 bases, J shed 5 bases, and the junction held 12 bases outside the gene matches. Germline CDR1 is PRHDT and CDR2 is FYEKMQ (reference sequence). CDR3 sequence: CASSQGLGQGLYGYTF. The CDR3, as DNA: TGTGCCAGCAGCCAGGGGCTAGGACAGGGGTTATATGGCTACACCTTC. The full variable domain, its missing parts supplied by reference TRBV13 and TRBJ1-2, is AAGVIQSPRHLIKEKRETATLKCYPIPRHDTVYWYQQGPGQDPQFLISFYEKMQSDKGSIPDRFSAQQFSDYHSELNMSSLELGDSALYFCASSQGLGQGLYGYTFGSGTRLTVV.

The chain is built from TRBV2 and TRBJ1-5; 10 positions agree with TRBD1. The CDR3 is 16 amino acids. The junction had 5 bases not matched to a gene; V was cut back by 6 bases and J by 0 bases. Germline V gene lookup returns CDR1 SNHLY and CDR2 FYNNEI. CDR3: CASRQDRGYSNQPQHF. Written as DNA, the CDR3 is TGTGCCAGCAGACAGGACAGGGGGTATAGCAATCAGCCCCAGCATTTT. Looking up the rest from reference TRBV2 and TRBJ1-5 gives the full variable domain: EPEVTQTPSHQVTQMGQEVILRCVPISNHLYFYWYRQILGQKVEFLVSFYNNEISEKSEIFDDQFSVERPDGSNFTLKIRSTKLEDSAMYFCASRQDRGYSNQPQHFGDGTRLSIL.

V gene TRBV30 combines with J gene TRBJ1-5; D uncertain. The germline V and J ends were trimmed by 0 bases and 5 bases, with 14 bases remaining between them. This CDR3 region has 15 residues. Germline CDR1 GTSNPN, CDR2 SVGIG (reference sequence). CDR3 amino acids: CAWSVGVLADQPQHF. The CDR3, as DNA: TGTGCCTGGAGTGTCGGGGTTTTGGCTGATCAGCCCCAGCATTTT.

There are a few counts of this clone. The chain recombines TRBV7-9 with TRBJ1-6; maybe TRBD1 (6 bases). V lost 7 bases to trimming and J lost 9 bases, with 19 bases between them. Germline V gives CDR1 SEHNR, CDR2 FQNEAQ (reference sequence). CDR3 length: 15 residues. CDR3 sequence: CASTHSRGGGSPLHF. The CDR3 DNA reads as TGTGCCAGCACCCACTCGAGGGGAGGGGGTTCACCCCTCCACTTT.

This chain links TRBV6-4 with TRBJ2-3; D perhaps matches TRBD2 (6 bases). Germline loops: CDR1 MRHNA, CDR2 SNTAGT. Trimming shortened V by 5 bases and J by 1 base, and 13 bases separated the two germline ends. The CDR3 length is 15 residues. The DNA of the CDR3 is TGTGCCAGCAGTCAAGCGGGTCGGGGCACAGATACGCAGTATTTT. Amino acids: CASSQAGRGTDTQYF.

The V and J genes are TRBV2 and TRBJ1-4; D is unclear. From germline, CDR1 is SNHLY and CDR2 FYNNEI. Trimming took off 6 bases at V and 8 bases at J, with 13 bases between the two ends. The CDR3 contains 13 residues. CDR3 residues: CASRARYSEKLFF. The CDR3 nucleotides are TGTGCCAGCAGAGCGAGGTACTCGGAAAAACTGTTTTTT.

This clone was detected once. V gene TRBV11-2 combines with J gene TRBJ1-1; possibly TRBD1 for D (5 bases). The CDR3 sequence is 15 residues long. In germline, CDR1 is SGHAT, CDR2 FQNNGV. With 6 bases removed from V and 4 bases from J, the gap between germline ends came to 18 bases. The CDR3 region has the DNA TGTGCCAGCAGGGAATATAGGGGAAGGGGCACTGAAGCTTTCTTT. It translates to CASREYRGRGTEAFF.

This CDR3 is CASTWTGGNTEAFF. The CDR3 DNA reads as TGTGCCAGCACCTGGACAGGGGGAAACACTGAAGCTTTCTTT. V usage is TRBV6-5 and J usage is TRBJ1-1; 10 bases are shared with TRBD1. The CDR3 is made up of 14 amino acids. Germline values: CDR1 MNHEY, CDR2 SVGAGI. The V gene end was trimmed by 7 bases and the J gene end by 2 bases; junction bases not matched to a gene: 4.

The gene calls are TRBV27 and TRBJ2-1, with D perhaps TRBD1 (6 bases). V was pared by 1 base and J by 7 bases, with 14 bases between. CDR1 MNHEY and CDR2 SMNVEV come from the germline V gene (reference sequence). The length of the CDR3 is 15 residues. The CDR3 DNA reads as TGTGCCAGCAGTTTATGGCCCCAGGGGCGGAATGAGCAGTTCTTC. Protein: CASSLWPQGRNEQFF.

The chain has TRBV11-2 and TRBJ1-4; 9 bases are shared with TRBD1. The V gene's germline CDR1 is SGHAT and CDR2 FQNNGV. The length of the CDR3 is 15 residues. J was trimmed by 7 bases and V by 5 bases; bases with no gene match: 8. The CDR3 DNA follows: TGTGCCAGCAGCCCAACCGGGACAGGGCCTGAAAAACTGTTTTTT. Translation: CASSPTGTGPEKLFF.

The genes are TRBV2 and TRBJ1-1, with a weak D call TRBD1 (5 bases). The CDR3 is 11 residues long. With 6 bases removed from V and 8 bases from J, the gap between germline ends came to 10 bases. The germline V gene has CDR1 SNHLY and CDR2 FYNNEI. The CDR3 spells CASREGREAFF. The CDR3 DNA reads as TGTGCCAGCAGGGAGGGACGGGAAGCTTTCTTT.

The J gene is TRBJ2-5, the V gene TRBV2; 8 nucleotides agree with TRBD2. The germline V gene encodes CDR1 SNHLY and CDR2 FYNNEI. The CDR3 contains 12 residues. Unmatched junction bases numbered 3, after V lost 5 bases and J lost 7 bases. CDR3 loop: CASSSGTRTQYF. The DNA for the CDR3 is TGTGCCAGCAGTTCCGGGACTAGGACCCAGTACTTC.

This clone is medium-sized within its sample. The chain combines TRBV28 with TRBJ1-4, with D possibly matching TRBD1 (5 bases). V was pared by 6 bases and J by 7 bases, with 15 bases between. Germline assignment: CDR1 MDHEN and CDR2 SYDVKM. This CDR3 region has 14 residues. CDR3: CASSRAMTSEKLFF. Written as DNA, the CDR3 is TGTGCCAGCAGCAGGGCTATGACAAGTGAAAAACTGTTTTTT.

CDR3 coding DNA: TGTGCCATCAGTCCGGACAGGGGAAAGAGTCAGCCCCAGCATTTT. Its protein product is CAISPDRGKSQPQHF. The rearrangement uses TRBV10-3 and TRBJ1-5; 9 nucleotides align to TRBD1. From germline, CDR1 is ENHRY and CDR2 SYGVKD. V lost 5 bases to trimming and J lost 6 bases; unmatched junction nucleotides: 8. The length of the CDR3 is 15 residues.

This chain connects TRBV5-6 to TRBJ2-5, with 8 nucleotides matching TRBD1. J was trimmed by 1 base and V by 4 bases; bases with no gene match: 12. In germline, CDR1 is SGHDT, CDR2 YYEEEE. CDR3 size: 17 residues. CDR3 sequence (DNA): TGTGCCAGCAGCCTTACACGCCCTGGGACAGGCCAAGAGACCCAGTACTTC. Its protein product is CASSLTRPGTGQETQYF.

A note on this clone: At one end, the junction sequence differs from germline, possibly due to a read error. The J gene is TRBJ2-1, the V gene TRBV28, with TRBD2 as a possible D gene (7 bases). Germline V gene lookup returns CDR1 MDHEN and CDR2 SYDVKM. The CDR3 spans 15 residues. The CDR3 DNA is TGTGCCAGCAGTTTAAGGGGGGGGCTAGCCAATAAGCAGTTCTTC. This translates into CASSLRGGLANKQFF.

This clone has only a few counts. The chain links TRBV29-1 to TRBJ2-7, with D possibly TRBD1 on 6 matching bases. V lost 6 bases and J lost 2, with 17 bases in between. Germline V CDR1 and CDR2: SQVTM, ANQGSEA. The length of the CDR3 is 14 residues. As DNA, the CDR3 is TGCAGCGTCCAAACAAACAGGGCTGCCTACGAGCAGTACTTC. This translates into CSVQTNRAAYEQYF.

V gene TRBV7-2 combines with J gene TRBJ2-3; 9 positions agree with TRBD2. From germline, CDR1 is SGHTA and CDR2 FQGNSA. V trimming: 2 bases; J trimming: 5 bases; junction bases outside the gene matches: 17. CDR3 length: 19 residues. The CDR3 coding sequence is TGTGCCAGCAGCTTATCGGGGGGCCGGGCGGGAGGGCAACGAGATACGCAGTATTTT. Its protein is CASSLSGGRAGGQRDTQYF.

The J gene is TRBJ2-7, the V gene TRBV19; possible D gene TRBD1, 6 bases. Germline V gene sequence: CDR1 LNHDA, CDR2 SQIVND (reference sequence). This CDR3 contains 15 residues. V was pared by 6 bases and J by 2 bases, with 17 bases between. In DNA, the CDR3 is TGTGCCAGTAGCTACAGGGTTGAAAGGACCTACGAGCAGTACTTC. Translating it yields CASSYRVERTYEQYF.

The rearrangement uses TRBV6-5 and TRBJ2-2; D is possibly TRBD1 (6 bases). CDR3 length equals 14 residues. Looked up from germline, CDR1 is MNHEY and CDR2 is SVGAGI. V lost 7 bases, J lost 1 base, and 10 bases lay in between. The CDR3 nucleotides read TGTGCCAGCACGACGACAGGGAACACCGGGGAGCTGTTTTTT. Translation: CASTTTGNTGELFF.